Following are 25 T cell receptor beta chains from one sample sequenced in a study of T cell repertoires in ileal Crohn's disease. The time point here: neoterminal ileum biopsy at postoperative endoscopy, about 6 months after surgery. Profiling relied on immunoSEQ multiplex PCR, and the TCRdb table lists in-frame clones only, not all of them. The table shows about 15,000 clones, with 60% to 85% occurring only once. The sequenced sample was ileal tissue. These receptors came from an adult with Crohn's disease.

The chain has TRBV6-6 and TRBJ1-1; a weak D match, TRBD1 (5 bases). CDR1 is MNHNY, CDR2 SVGAGI, per germline (reference sequence). CDR3 length: 11 residues. V lost 5 bases, J lost 8 bases, and 9 bases lay in between. CDR3 region: CASSRQREAFF. The CDR3 DNA follows: TGTGCCAGCAGTAGACAGAGAGAAGCTTTCTTT.

The chain employs TRBV18 and TRBJ2-7, with TRBD1 matching over 9 bases. This CDR3 comprises 17 residues. CDR1 is KGHSH and CDR2 is LQKENI in the germline V gene. The J segment lost 2 bases and the V segment lost 5 bases, leaving 13 bases of the junction unmatched. CDR3 protein: CASSNRPTGQGTYEQYF. CDR3 in DNA: TGTGCCAGCTCAAACCGCCCGACGGGACAGGGCACCTACGAGCAGTACTTC.

The rearrangement joins TRBV18 to TRBJ1-5, with 8 bases lining up with TRBD1. The V gene's germline CDR1 is KGHSH and CDR2 LQKENI. V lost 8 bases and J lost 7; bases outside the gene matches: 7. The CDR3 is 13 residues long. Here the CDR3 DNA reads TGTGCCAGCGCTCCGGGACAGGTACAGCCCCAGCATTTT. This gives the protein CASAPGQVQPQHF.

CDR3 DNA: TGTGCCAGCAGTGTTTCAGCGGGAGTGGATGAGCAGTTCTTC. Protein sequence: CASSVSAGVDEQFF. The chain joins TRBV6-4 to TRBJ2-1; 8 nucleotides agree with TRBD2. Germline values: CDR1 MRHNA, CDR2 SNTAGT. CDR3 length: 14 residues. J lost 8 bases, V lost 4 bases, and 7 bases had no gene match.

This chain links TRBV19 with TRBJ1-2; D remains ambiguous. This CDR3 spans 15 amino acids. Between the trimmed V and J ends, which lost 5 bases and 7 bases, there was a span of 20 bases. Germline CDR1 is LNHDA and CDR2 is SQIVND (reference sequence). CDR3 coding DNA: TGTGCCAGTAGTCAGCCAGGATGGAGGCCCGCTGGCTACACCTTC. Its protein is CASSQPGWRPAGYTF.

V gene TRBV5-4 combines with J gene TRBJ2-5, with 11 bases matching TRBD2. This CDR3 is built from 19 residues. The germline CDR1 and CDR2 sequences are SGHNT and YYREEE (reference sequence). Germline trimming cut 5 bases from V and 4 bases from J; bases unmatched to any gene: 19. The CDR3 nucleotides read TGTGCCAGCAGAAAGTTGGGTGGGGCTAGCGGGGGGAAGGGAGAGACCCAGTACTTC. Residues: CASRKLGGASGGKGETQYF.

This rearrangement joins TRBV7-2 to TRBJ1-2; no firm D call. Germline V gene data show CDR1 as SGHTA and CDR2 as FQGNSA. V gave up 10 bases and J gave up 3 bases, with 9 bases separating them. CDR3 length: 11 amino acids. The CDR3 spells CAIRWDYGYTF. CDR3 DNA sequence: TGTGCCATACGGTGGGACTATGGCTACACCTTC.

This clone was seen a handful of times. The J gene is TRBJ2-6, the V gene TRBV19; D remains ambiguous. Germline lookup yields CDR1 LNHDA and CDR2 SQIVND (reference sequence). V was trimmed by 8 bases and J by 4 bases, leaving 6 bases between them. The CDR3 runs to 12 residues. The CDR3 reads CASRVGANVLTF. The CDR3, as DNA: TGTGCCAGTCGAGTGGGGGCCAACGTCCTGACTTTC.

This chain links TRBV2 with TRBJ1-2; 9 nucleotides agree with TRBD1. J lost 4 bases, V lost 5 bases, and 5 bases had no gene match. The CDR3 contains 14 residues. The germline V gene encodes CDR1 SNHLY and CDR2 FYNNEI. The CDR3 is CASSSGTGIYGYTF. As DNA, the CDR3 is TGTGCCAGCAGTTCCGGGACAGGGATCTATGGCTACACCTTC.

The chain is built from TRBV7-9 and TRBJ2-1; 9 bases match TRBD2. J gave up 0 bases and V 4 bases, and 13 bases lay outside the gene matches. There are 19 residues in the CDR3. CDR1 is SEHNR and CDR2 is FQNEAQ in the germline V gene (reference sequence). CDR3 sequence: CASSSLTSGAFGSYNEQFF. The CDR3 coding sequence is TGTGCCAGCAGCTCTTTGACTAGCGGTGCTTTCGGCTCCTACAATGAGCAGTTCTTC.

This clone was detected only a few times. The chain uses TRBV4-1 and TRBJ1-4; no clear D gene. Germline loops: CDR1 MGHRA, CDR2 YSYEKL. The CDR3 length is 16 residues. V was clipped by 4 bases and J by 0 bases, with 12 bases between them. CDR3 in amino acids: CASSPMRQTTNEKLFF. CDR3 coding DNA: TGCGCCAGCAGCCCAATGAGACAAACAACTAATGAAAAACTGTTTTTT.

CDR3 DNA sequence: TGTGCCAGCAGCGCACAGGCCTGGGCAGGGGGCTCGGAGACCCAGTACTTC. Amino acids: CASSAQAWAGGSETQYF. The chain has TRBV13 and TRBJ2-5, with 8 bases aligning to TRBD1. This CDR3 has 17 residues. V was pared by 5 bases and J by 5 bases, with 16 bases of the junction left unmatched. Germline V gene sequence: CDR1 PRHDT, CDR2 FYEKMQ (reference sequence). The complete variable domain, with remaining parts taken from reference TRBV13 and TRBJ2-5, reads AAGVIQSPRHLIKEKRETATLKCYPIPRHDTVYWYQQGPGQDPQFLISFYEKMQSDKGSIPDRFSAQQFSDYHSELNMSSLELGDSALYFCASSAQAWAGGSETQYFGPGTRLLVL.

The chain recombines TRBV10-2 with TRBJ2-1, with 7 bases matching TRBD2. Per germline, CDR1 WSHSY and CDR2 SAAADI. The CDR3 is made up of 16 amino acids. J gave up 9 bases and V 3 bases, and 14 bases lay outside the gene matches. For the CDR3, the DNA is TGCGCCAGCAGTGACCCCGCCCGGGGGGATTGGGGTGAGCAGTTCTTC. Translated: CASSDPARGDWGEQFF.

The chain couples TRBV30 to TRBJ1-6; tentative D call: TRBD1 (6 bases). Per germline, CDR1 GTSNPN and CDR2 SVGIG (reference sequence). V was cut by 2 bases and J by 6 bases, with 29 bases left in between. The CDR3 is 20 amino acids. CDR3 loop: CAWSMGAFASGARGNSPLHF. The CDR3 DNA reads TGTGCCTGGAGTATGGGGGCTTTTGCTAGCGGGGCTCGGGGTAATTCACCCCTCCACTTT.

This sequence joins TRBV28 and TRBJ2-7, with TRBD1 identical over 12 bases. The CDR3 runs to 14 residues. CDR1 and CDR2 (germline): MDHEN, SYDVKM. The trim removed 8 bases at V and 7 bases at J, leaving 9 bases unmatched. The CDR3 DNA follows: TGTGCCAGCCACACGGGACAGGGGGCGAAAGAGCAGTACTTC. Its translation: CASHTGQGAKEQYF. Full variable domain (rest looked up from reference TRBV28 and TRBJ2-7): DVKVTQSSRYLVKRTGEKVFLECVQDMDHENMFWYRQDPGLGLRLIYFSYDVKMKEKGDIPEGYSVSREKKERFSLILESASTNQTSMYLCASHTGQGAKEQYFGPGTRLTVT.

The V and J genes are TRBV19 and TRBJ2-7; D assignment may be TRBD1 or TRBD2 (5 bases each). Trimming removed 3 bases from V and 4 bases from J, with 13 bases in between. The V gene's germline CDR1 is LNHDA and CDR2 SQIVND (reference sequence). CDR3 length: 14 residues. CDR3 loop: CASSIGTEVYEQYF. CDR3 coding DNA: TGTGCCAGTAGTATTGGGACCGAAGTTTACGAGCAGTACTTC.

CDR3 loop: CASSLVGQASNTGELFF. CDR3 bases: TGCGCCAGCAGCTTGGTTGGGCAGGCTTCGAACACCGGGGAGCTGTTTTTT. The J gene is TRBJ2-2, the V gene TRBV5-1; D gene uncertain. This CDR3 is built from 17 residues. The V gene lost 0 bases and the J gene lost 0 bases, with 12 bases spanning the gap. Germline V gene sequence: CDR1 SGHRS, CDR2 YFSETQ.

The chain joins TRBV19 to TRBJ1-5, with 8 nucleotides matching TRBD1. Trimming took 0 bases from V and 7 from J; bases not matched to a gene: 8. Germline V gene lookup returns CDR1 LNHDA and CDR2 SQIVND (reference sequence). The CDR3 sequence is 16 residues long. The CDR3 is CASSIDRTGYLQPQHF. The CDR3, as DNA: TGTGCCAGTAGTATAGATAGGACAGGGTATTTGCAGCCCCAGCATTTT.

V usage is TRBV14 and J usage is TRBJ2-5; TRBD1 might be the D (6 bases). The CDR3 extends over 16 amino acids. Germline CDR1 reads SGHDN; CDR2 reads FVKESK. V lost 3 bases and J 5 bases, leaving 19 bases between the germline ends. The CDR3 protein is CASSHYQGGTRETQYF. CDR3 coding DNA: TGTGCCAGCAGCCATTACCAAGGGGGTACCAGGGAGACCCAGTACTTC. Variable domain in full (rest from reference TRBV14 and TRBJ2-5): EAGVTQFPSHSVIEKGQTVTLRCDPISGHDNLYWYRRVMGKEIKFLLHFVKESKQDESGMPNNRFLAERTGGTYSTLKVQPAELEDSGVYFCASSHYQGGTRETQYFGPGTRLLVL.

This clone has more than one count but fewer than ten. The chain carries TRBV18 and TRBJ2-7; D unclear. Trimming shortened V by 3 bases and J by 7 bases, and 10 bases separated the two germline ends. The CDR3 extends over 12 amino acids. CDR1 is KGHSH and CDR2 is LQKENI in the germline V gene. CDR3 sequence: CASSPRTREQYF. CDR3 DNA: TGTGCCAGCTCACCGCGTACGCGGGAGCAGTACTTC.

V usage is TRBV28 and J usage is TRBJ1-1, with D uncertain. Trimming took off 6 bases at V and 4 bases at J, with 15 bases between the two ends. Germline V CDR1 and CDR2: MDHEN, SYDVKM. This CDR3 comprises 14 residues. The DNA for the CDR3 is TGTGCCAGCAGCTTAGTTAGGGCAGGCACTGAAGCTTTCTTT. It specifies CASSLVRAGTEAFF.

The V gene is TRBV7-2, the J gene TRBJ2-7; 8 bases are a match to TRBD1. Germline CDR1 and CDR2: SGHTA and FQGNSA. Germline trimming cut 1 base from V and 6 bases from J; bases unmatched to any gene: 5. The CDR3 has 14 residues. CDR3 in amino acids: CASSLGMDRAEQYF. CDR3 nucleotide sequence: TGTGCCAGCAGCTTAGGGATGGACAGGGCCGAGCAGTACTTC.

This clone was counted a few times. This chain joins TRBV11-1 and TRBJ1-1, with 7 bases lining up with TRBD1. The V gene end was trimmed by 5 bases and the J gene end by 6 bases; junction bases not matched to a gene: 9. Germline CDR1 and CDR2: SGHAT and FQDESV (reference sequence). This CDR3 spans 14 amino acids. The CDR3 sequence is CASSPRQGRAEAFF. The CDR3 coding sequence is TGTGCCAGCAGCCCTCGACAGGGCAGGGCTGAAGCTTTCTTT.

The genes are TRBV6-4 and TRBJ1-2, with D possibly being TRBD1 (5 bases). This CDR3 contains 16 residues. V lost 3 bases and J lost 2, with 16 bases in between. The germline V gene has CDR1 MRHNA and CDR2 SNTAGT. CDR3 loop: CASSEGPGPRNYGYTF. CDR3 sequence (DNA): TGTGCCAGCAGTGAGGGCCCGGGACCCCGCAACTATGGCTACACCTTC.

The chain combines TRBV7-2 with TRBJ1-2; D not certain. Germline V gene data show CDR1 as SGHTA and CDR2 as FQGNSA. CDR3 length: 11 amino acids. Trimming left V 4 bases short and J 5 bases short, with 5 bases between. The DNA for the CDR3 is TGTGCCAGCAGCTCGGGTTATGGCTACACCTTC. It translates to CASSSGYGYTF. The full variable domain, its missing parts supplied by reference TRBV7-2 and TRBJ1-2, is GAGVSQSPSNKVTEKGKDVELRCDPISGHTALYWYRQSLGQGLEFLIYFQGNSAPDKSGLPSDRFSAERTGGSVSTLTIQRTQQEDSAVYLCASSSGYGYTFGSGTRLTVV.